Sequencing of this T cell receptor beta chain was carried out in a study of CD8 T cells in ankylosing spondylitis. CDR3 length: 15 amino acids. V gave up 5 bases and J gave up 5 bases, with 17 bases separating them. CDR1 SGHAT and CDR2 FQNNGV come from the germline V gene. Findings and caveats of the study: What seemed typical of ankylosing spondylitis blood was a TCR beta motif built from several highly homologous variants. CD8+ cells made up the disease-linked clones, which were relatively rare in peripheral blood.

In regard to this clonotype: Its antigen is undetermined.

It was by quantitative 5'-RACE with molecular barcodes that TCR beta libraries were made. TCRdb used MiXCR to reprocess the 5' RACE reads, holding one entry per CDR3 protein. In the table there are a few hundred thousand distinct CDR3 sequences, over 9.5% of which are singletons. The sample was blood, either unsorted or a sorted T cell fraction (not recorded which). The V and J genes are TRBV11-2 and TRBJ2-3; possibly TRBD1 for D (7 bases). The TCR was taken from a male donor with ankylosing spondylitis or in good health (not recorded which). The CDR3 DNA sequence: TGTGCCAGCAGCCTCGTCGGGGGACAGAGAGATACGCAGTATTTT. Protein product: CASSLVGGQRDTQYF. Based on the CDR3 plus reference TRBV11-2 and TRBJ2-3, the full variable domain is EAGVAQSPRYKIIEKRQSVAFWCNPISGHATLYWYQQILGQGPKLLIQFQNNGVVDDSQLPKDRFSAERLKGVDSTLKIQPAKLEDSAVYLCASSLVGGQRDTQYFGPGTRLTVL.